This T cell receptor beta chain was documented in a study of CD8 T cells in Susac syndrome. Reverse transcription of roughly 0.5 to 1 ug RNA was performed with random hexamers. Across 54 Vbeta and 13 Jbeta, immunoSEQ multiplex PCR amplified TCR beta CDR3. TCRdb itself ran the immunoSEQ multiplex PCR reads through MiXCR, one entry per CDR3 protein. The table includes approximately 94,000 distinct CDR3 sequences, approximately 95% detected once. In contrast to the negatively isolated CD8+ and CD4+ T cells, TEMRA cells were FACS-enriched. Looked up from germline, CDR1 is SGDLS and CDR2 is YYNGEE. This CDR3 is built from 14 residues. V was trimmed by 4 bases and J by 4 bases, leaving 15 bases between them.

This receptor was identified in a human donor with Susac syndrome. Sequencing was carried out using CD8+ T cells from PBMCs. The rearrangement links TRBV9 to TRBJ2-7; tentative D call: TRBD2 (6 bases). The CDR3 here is CASSPTSSIYEQYF. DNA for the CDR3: TGTGCCAGCAGCCCCACTAGCTCCATTTACGAGCAGTACTTC. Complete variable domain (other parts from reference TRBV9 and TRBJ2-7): DSGVTQTPKHLITATGQRVTLRCSPRSGDLSVYWYQQSLDQGLQFLIQYYNGEERAKGNILERFSAQQFPDLHSELNLSSLELGDSALYFCASSPTSSIYEQYFGPGTRLTVT.